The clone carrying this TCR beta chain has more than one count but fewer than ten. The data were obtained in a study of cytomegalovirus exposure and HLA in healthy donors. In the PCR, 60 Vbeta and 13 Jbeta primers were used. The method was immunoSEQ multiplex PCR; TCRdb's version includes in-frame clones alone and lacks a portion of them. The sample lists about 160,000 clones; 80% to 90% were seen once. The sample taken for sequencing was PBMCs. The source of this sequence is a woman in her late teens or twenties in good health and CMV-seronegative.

The CDR3: CASSQEAGLEAAFF. CDR3 DNA: TGTGCCAGCAGCCAAGAGGCAGGACTCGAGGCGGCTTTCTTT. The chain combines TRBV4-2 with TRBJ1-1; D not certain. Per the germline V gene, CDR1 is LGHNA and CDR2 is YNFKEQ. The CDR3 has 14 amino acids. V was shortened by 0 bases and J by 11 bases, with 16 bases between the two germline ends.